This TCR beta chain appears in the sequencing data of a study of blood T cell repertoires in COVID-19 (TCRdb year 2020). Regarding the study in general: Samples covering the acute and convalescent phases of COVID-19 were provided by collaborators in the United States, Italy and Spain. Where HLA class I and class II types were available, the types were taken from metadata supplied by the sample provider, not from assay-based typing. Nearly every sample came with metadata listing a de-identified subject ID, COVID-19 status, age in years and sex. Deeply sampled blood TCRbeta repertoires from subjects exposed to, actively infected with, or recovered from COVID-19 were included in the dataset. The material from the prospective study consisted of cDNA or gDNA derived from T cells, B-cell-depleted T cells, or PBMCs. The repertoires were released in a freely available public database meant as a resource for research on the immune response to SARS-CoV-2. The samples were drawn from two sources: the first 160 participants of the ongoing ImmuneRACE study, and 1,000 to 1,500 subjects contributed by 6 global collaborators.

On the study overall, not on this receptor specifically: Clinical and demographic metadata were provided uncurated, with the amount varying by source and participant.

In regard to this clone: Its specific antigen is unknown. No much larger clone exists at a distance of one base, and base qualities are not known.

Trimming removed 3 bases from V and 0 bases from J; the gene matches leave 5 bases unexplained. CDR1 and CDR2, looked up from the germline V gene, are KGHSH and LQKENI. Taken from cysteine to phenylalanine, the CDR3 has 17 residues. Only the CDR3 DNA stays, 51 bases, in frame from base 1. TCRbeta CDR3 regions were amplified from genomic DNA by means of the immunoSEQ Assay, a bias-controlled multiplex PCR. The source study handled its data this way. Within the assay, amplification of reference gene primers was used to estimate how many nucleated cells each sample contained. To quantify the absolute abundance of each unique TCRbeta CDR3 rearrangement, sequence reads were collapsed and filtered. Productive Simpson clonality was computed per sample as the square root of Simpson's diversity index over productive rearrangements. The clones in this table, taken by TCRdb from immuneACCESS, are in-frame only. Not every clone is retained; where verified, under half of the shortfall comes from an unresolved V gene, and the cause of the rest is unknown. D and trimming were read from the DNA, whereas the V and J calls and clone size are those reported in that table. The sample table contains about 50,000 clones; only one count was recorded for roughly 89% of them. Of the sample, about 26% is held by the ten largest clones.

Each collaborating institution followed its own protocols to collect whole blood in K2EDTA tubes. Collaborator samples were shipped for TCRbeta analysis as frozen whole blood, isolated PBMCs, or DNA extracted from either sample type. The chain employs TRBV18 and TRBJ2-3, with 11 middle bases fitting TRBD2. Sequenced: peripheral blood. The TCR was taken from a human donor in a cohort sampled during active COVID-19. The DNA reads TGTGCCAGCTCACCGGGGACTAGCGGAACGAGCACAGATACGCAGTATTTT. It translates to CASSPGTSGTSTDTQYF.